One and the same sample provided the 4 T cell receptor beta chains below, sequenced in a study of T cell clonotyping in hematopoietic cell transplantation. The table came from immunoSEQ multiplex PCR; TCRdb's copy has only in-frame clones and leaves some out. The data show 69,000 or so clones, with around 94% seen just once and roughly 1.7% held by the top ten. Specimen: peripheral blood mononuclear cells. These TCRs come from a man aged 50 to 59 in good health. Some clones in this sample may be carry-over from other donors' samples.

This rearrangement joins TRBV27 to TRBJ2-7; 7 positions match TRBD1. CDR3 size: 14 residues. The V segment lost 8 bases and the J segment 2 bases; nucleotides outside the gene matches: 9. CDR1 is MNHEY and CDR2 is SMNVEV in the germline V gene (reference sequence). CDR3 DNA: TGTGCCAGCGGCCGAGGACAGGTAACCTACGAGCAGTACTTC. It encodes CASGRGQVTYEQYF.

The CDR3 sequence: CASSQGVGTGELFF. CDR3 in DNA: TGCGCCAGCAGTCAGGGGGTAGGCACCGGGGAGCTGTTTTTT. The V call is TRBV4-3, the J call TRBJ2-2, with TRBD1 identical over 7 bases. Per the germline V gene, CDR1 is LGHNA and CDR2 is YSLEER. This CDR3 has 14 residues. The junction had 5 bases not matched to a gene; V was cut back by 6 bases and J by 4 bases.

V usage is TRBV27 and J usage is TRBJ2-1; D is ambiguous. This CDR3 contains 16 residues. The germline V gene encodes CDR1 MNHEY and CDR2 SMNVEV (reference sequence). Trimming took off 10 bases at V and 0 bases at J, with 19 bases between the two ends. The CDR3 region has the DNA TGTGCCACCAAGGAATTTGTCTTGAGCTCCTACAATGAGCAGTTCTTC. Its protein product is CATKEFVLSSYNEQFF.

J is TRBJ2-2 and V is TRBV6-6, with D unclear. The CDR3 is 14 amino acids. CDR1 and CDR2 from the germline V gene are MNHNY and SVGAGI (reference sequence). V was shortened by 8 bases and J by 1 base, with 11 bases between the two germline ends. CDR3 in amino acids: CASESLLNTGELFF. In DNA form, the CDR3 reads TGTGCCAGCGAGAGCCTGCTGAACACCGGGGAGCTGTTTTTT.